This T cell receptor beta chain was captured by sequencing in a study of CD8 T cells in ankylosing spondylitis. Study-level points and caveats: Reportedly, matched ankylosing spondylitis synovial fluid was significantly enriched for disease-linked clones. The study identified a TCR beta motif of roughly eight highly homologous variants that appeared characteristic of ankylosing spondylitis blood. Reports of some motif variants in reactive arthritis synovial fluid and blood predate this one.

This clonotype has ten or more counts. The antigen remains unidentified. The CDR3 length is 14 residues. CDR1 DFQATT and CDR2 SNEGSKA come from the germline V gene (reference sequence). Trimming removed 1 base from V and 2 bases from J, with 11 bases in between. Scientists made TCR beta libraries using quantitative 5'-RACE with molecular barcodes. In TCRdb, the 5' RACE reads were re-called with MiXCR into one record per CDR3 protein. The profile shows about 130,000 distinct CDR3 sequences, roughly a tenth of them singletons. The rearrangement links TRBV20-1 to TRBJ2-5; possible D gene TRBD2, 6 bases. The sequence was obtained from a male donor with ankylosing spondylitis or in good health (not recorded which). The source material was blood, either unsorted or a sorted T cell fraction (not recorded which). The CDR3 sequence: CSARVWGDQETQYF. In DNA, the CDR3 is TGCAGTGCTAGAGTTTGGGGGGATCAAGAGACCCAGTACTTC.